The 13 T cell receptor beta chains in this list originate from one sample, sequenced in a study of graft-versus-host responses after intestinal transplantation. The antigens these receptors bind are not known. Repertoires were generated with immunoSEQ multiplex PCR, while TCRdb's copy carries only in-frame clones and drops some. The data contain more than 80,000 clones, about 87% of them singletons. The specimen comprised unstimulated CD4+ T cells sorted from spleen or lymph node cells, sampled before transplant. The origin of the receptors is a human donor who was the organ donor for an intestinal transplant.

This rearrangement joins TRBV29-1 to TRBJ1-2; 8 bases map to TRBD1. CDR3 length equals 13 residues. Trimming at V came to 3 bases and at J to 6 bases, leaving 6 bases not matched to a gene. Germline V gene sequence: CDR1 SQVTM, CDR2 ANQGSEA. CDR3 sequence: CSVERQGLHGYTF. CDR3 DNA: TGCAGCGTTGAGCGACAGGGGCTCCATGGCTACACCTTC.

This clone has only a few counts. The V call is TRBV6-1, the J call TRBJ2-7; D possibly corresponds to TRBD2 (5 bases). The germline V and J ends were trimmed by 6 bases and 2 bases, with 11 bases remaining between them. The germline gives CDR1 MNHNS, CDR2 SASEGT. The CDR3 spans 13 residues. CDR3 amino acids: CASSVDGTYEQYF. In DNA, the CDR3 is TGTGCCAGCAGCGTGGACGGGACCTACGAGCAGTACTTC.

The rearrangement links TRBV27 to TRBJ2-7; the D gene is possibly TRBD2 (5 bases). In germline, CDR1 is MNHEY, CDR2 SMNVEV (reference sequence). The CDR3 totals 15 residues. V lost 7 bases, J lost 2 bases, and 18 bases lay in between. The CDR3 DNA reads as TGTGCCAGCACCTATGACCGGGGTCTAACCTACGAGCAGTACTTC. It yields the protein CASTYDRGLTYEQYF.

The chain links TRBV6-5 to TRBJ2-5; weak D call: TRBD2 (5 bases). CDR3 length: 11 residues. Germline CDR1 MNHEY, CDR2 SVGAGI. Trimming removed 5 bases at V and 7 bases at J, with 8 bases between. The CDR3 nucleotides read TGTGCCAGCAGTACCGCGGGGACCCAGTACTTC. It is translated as CASSTAGTQYF.

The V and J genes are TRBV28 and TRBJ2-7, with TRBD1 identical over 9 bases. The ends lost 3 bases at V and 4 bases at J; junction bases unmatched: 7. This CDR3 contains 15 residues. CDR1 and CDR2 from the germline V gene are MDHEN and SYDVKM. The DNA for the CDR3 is TGTGCCAGCAGTTTTCTCGGGACAGGGTTGTACGAGCAGTACTTC. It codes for CASSFLGTGLYEQYF.

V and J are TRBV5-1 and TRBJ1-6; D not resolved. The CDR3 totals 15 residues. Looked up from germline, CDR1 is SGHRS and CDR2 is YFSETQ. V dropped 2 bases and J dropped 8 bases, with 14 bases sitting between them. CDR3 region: CASSFDAMGYSPLHF. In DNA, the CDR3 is TGCGCCAGCAGCTTCGACGCCATGGGCTATTCACCCCTCCACTTT. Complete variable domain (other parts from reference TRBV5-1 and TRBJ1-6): KAGVTQTPRYLIKTRGQQVTLSCSPISGHRSVSWYQQTPGQGLQFLFEYFSETQRNKGNFPGRFSGRQFSNSRSEMNVSTLELGDSALYLCASSFDAMGYSPLHFGNGTRLTVT.

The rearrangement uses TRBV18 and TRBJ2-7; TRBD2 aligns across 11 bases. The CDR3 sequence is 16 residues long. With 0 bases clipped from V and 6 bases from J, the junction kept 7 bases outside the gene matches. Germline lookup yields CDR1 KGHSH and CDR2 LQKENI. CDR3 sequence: CASSPPASGRSGEQYF. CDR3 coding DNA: TGTGCCAGCTCACCACCGGCTAGCGGGAGGTCGGGCGAGCAGTACTTC.

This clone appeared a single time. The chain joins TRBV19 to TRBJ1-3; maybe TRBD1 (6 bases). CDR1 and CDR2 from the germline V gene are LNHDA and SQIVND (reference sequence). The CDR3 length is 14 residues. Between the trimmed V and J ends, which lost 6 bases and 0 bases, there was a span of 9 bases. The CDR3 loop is CASSQDSSGNTIYF. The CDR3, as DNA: TGTGCCAGTAGCCAGGACAGCTCTGGAAACACCATATATTTT.

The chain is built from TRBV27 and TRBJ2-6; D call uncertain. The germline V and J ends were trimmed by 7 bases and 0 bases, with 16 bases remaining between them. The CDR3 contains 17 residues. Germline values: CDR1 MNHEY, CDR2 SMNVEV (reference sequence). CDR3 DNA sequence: TGTGCCAGCACCTGGGCGTGGATAACCTCTGGGGCCAACGTCCTGACTTTC. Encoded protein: CASTWAWITSGANVLTF.

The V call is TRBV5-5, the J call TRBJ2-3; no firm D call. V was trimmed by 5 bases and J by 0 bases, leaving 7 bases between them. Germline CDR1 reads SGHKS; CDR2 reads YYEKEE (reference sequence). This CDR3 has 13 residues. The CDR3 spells CASRPHSTDTQYF. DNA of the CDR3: TGTGCCAGCAGACCACACAGCACAGATACGCAGTATTTT.

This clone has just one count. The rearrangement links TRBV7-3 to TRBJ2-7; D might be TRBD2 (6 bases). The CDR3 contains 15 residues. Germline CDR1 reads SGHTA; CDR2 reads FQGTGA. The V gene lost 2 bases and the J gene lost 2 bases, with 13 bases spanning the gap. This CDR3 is CASSLGVGGPYEQYF. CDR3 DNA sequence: TGTGCCAGCAGCTTAGGCGTGGGGGGACCCTACGAGCAGTACTTC.

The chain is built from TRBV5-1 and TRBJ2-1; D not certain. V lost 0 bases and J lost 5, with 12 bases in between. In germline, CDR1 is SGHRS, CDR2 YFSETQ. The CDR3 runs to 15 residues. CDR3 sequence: CASSLALSEDNEQFF. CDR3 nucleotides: TGCGCCAGCAGCTTGGCCTTGTCCGAGGACAATGAGCAGTTCTTC.

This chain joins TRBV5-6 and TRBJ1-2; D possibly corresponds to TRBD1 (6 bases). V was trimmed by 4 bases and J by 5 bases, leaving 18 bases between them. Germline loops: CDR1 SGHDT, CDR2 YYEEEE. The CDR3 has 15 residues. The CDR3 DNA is TGTGCCAGCAGCCTTTTTTCCGGGACACCTTATGGCTACACCTTC. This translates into CASSLFSGTPYGYTF.